The rows below give T cell receptor beta chains drawn from one sample of a study of beta chain features in type 1 diabetes. Profiled with immunoSEQ multiplex PCR; TCRdb holds only in-frame clones, not every one. The data show roughly 700,000 clones, over 10% seen once. Input material: naive CD4+ T cells from blood. These receptors were taken from a man between 18 and 29 years old with type 1 diabetes. Both conserved end residues are part of each CDR3. D genes are given only for firm matches. Clone sizes are given selectively: once, few, many, or a class where the clone is expanded.

clone_size	v_call	d_call	j_call	cdr3_aa	cdr3_nt
few	TRBV27	TRBD1	TRBJ1-2	CASSPGQGKGYGYTF	TGTGCCAGCAGTCCAGGACAGGGGAAGGGCTATGGCTACACCTTC
few	TRBV7-3	TRBD1	TRBJ2-3	CASSSTGSSTDTQYF	TGTGCCAGCAGCTCGACAGGGTCTAGCACAGATACGCAGTATTTT
few	TRBV30	TRBD1	TRBJ1-5	CAWSVLGTANQPQHF	TGTGCCTGGAGTGTACTCGGGACAGCAAATCAGCCCCAGCATTTT
-	TRBV16	-	TRBJ2-5	CASSQSGQLQETQYF	TGTGCCAGCAGCCAATCAGGGCAGCTTCAAGAGACCCAGTACTTC
few	TRBV2	-	TRBJ2-3	CAQAGGLDTQYF	TGTGCCCAAGCCGGGGGCCTGGATACGCAGTATTTT
few	TRBV10-1	-	TRBJ2-2	CASRDRGTGELFF	TGCGCCAGCAGGGACCGGGGAACCGGGGAGCTGTTTTTT
-	TRBV11-2	TRBD1	TRBJ2-7	CASSSDRGYEQYF	TGCGCCAGCAGCTCTGACAGGGGGTACGAGCAGTACTTC
-	TRBV30	TRBD1	TRBJ1-5	CAWSRNRGGDQPQHF	TGTGCCTGGAGTAGGAACAGGGGAGGTGATCAGCCCCAGCATTTT
-	TRBV7-9	TRBD1	TRBJ2-4	CASSFRPGTGDGNKNIQYF	TGTGCCAGCAGCTTTCGTCCCGGGACAGGGGATGGCAACAAAAACATTCAGTACTTC
few	TRBV7-2	-	TRBJ1-1	CASLSGAGGTEAFF	TGTGCCAGCCTTTCCGGGGCTGGAGGCACTGAAGCTTTCTTT
-	TRBV28	-	TRBJ1-2	CASSLGTVYGYTF	TGTGCCAGCAGTTTAGGGACTGTTTATGGCTACACCTTC
-	TRBV6-5	-	TRBJ2-7	CASSSPYEQYF	TGTGCCAGCAGTTCACCCTACGAGCAGTACTTC
few	TRBV29-1	-	TRBJ2-5	CSFPGRQETQYF	TGCAGCTTCCCGGGACGGCAAGAGACCCAGTACTTC
few	TRBV14	-	TRBJ2-7	CASSQAAGPYEQYF	TGTGCCAGCAGCCAAGCGGCAGGGCCCTACGAGCAGTACTTC
few	TRBV4-2	-	TRBJ1-2	CASSQEKGGYGYTF	TGTGCCAGCAGCCAGGAAAAAGGGGGCTATGGCTACACCTTC
-	TRBV7-9	-	TRBJ2-7	CASSLHSGEFDEQYF	TGTGCCAGCAGCTTGCATTCGGGGGAGTTCGACGAGCAGTACTTC
few	TRBV30	TRBD1	TRBJ1-2	CAWKGQPGYGYTF	TGTGCCTGGAAGGGACAGCCCGGCTATGGCTACACCTTC
-	TRBV28	-	TRBJ1-2	CASSPDGNGYTF	TGTGCCAGCAGTCCTGACGGAAATGGCTACACCTTC
-	TRBV2	-	TRBJ1-1	CASKGGNTKAFF	TGTGCCAGCAAGGGGGGGAACACTAAAGCTTTCTTT
few	TRBV6-1	-	TRBJ1-1	CASSDVRAFF	TGTGCCAGCAGTGATGTAAGGGCTTTCTTT
few	TRBV28	-	TRBJ1-5	CASSPNRVRGNQPQHF	TGTGCCAGCAGTCCTAACAGGGTTCGGGGCAATCAGCCCCAGCATTTT
few	TRBV7-2	-	TRBJ2-7	CASRPEGRSYEQYF	TGTGCCAGCAGGCCAGAGGGCAGGTCCTACGAGCAGTACTTC
-	TRBV14	TRBD2	TRBJ2-5	CASSDFPSGKRTQYF	TGTGCCAGCAGCGACTTTCCTAGCGGCAAGCGGACCCAGTACTTC
few	TRBV18	TRBD2	TRBJ2-3	CASSATSGDGTDTQYF	TGTGCCAGCTCAGCGACTAGCGGGGATGGCACAGATACGCAGTATTTT
few	TRBV29-1	TRBD1	TRBJ1-5	CSVQGAGNQPQHF	TGCAGCGTCCAGGGGGCGGGTAATCAGCCCCAGCATTTT
few	TRBV7-2	TRBD1	TRBJ1-2	CASSAGQFSYGYTF	TGTGCCAGCAGCGCGGGACAGTTTTCCTATGGCTACACCTTC
-	TRBV9	TRBD1	TRBJ2-2	CASSVEGQGTGELFF	TGTGCCAGCAGCGTAGAAGGACAGGGCACCGGGGAGCTGTTTTTT
few	TRBV5-1	TRBD1	TRBJ2-3	CASSARDRATDTQYF	TGCGCCAGCAGCGCCCGGGACAGGGCCACAGATACGCAGTATTTT
-	TRBV7-2	-	TRBJ2-1	CASSLNWPNEQFF	TGTGCCAGCAGCTTAAACTGGCCCAATGAGCAGTTCTTC
-	TRBV30	-	TRBJ1-1	CAWAAVSDMNTEAFF	TGTGCCTGGGCGGCCGTGTCGGACATGAACACTGAAGCTTTCTTT
-	TRBV7-9	TRBD1	TRBJ1-1	CASSRGQENTEAFF	TGTGCCAGCAGCCGCGGACAGGAGAACACTGAAGCTTTCTTT
few	TRBV30	-	TRBJ1-5	CAASVWGGNQPQHF	TGTGCCGCCTCCGTCTGGGGGGGAAATCAGCCCCAGCATTTT
-	TRBV7-2	TRBD2	TRBJ2-1	CASSRWSGGGYNEQFF	TGTGCCAGCAGCAGGTGGTCGGGGGGTGGCTACAATGAGCAGTTCTTC
few	TRBV6-6	-	TRBJ2-7	CASSYSMSTYEQYF	TGTGCCAGCAGTTACTCGATGAGTACCTACGAGCAGTACTTC
-	TRBV10-3	-	TRBJ2-6	CAITAGAPGANVLTF	TGTGCCATTACCGCAGGGGCGCCCGGGGCCAACGTCCTGACTTTC
-	TRBV7-9	-	TRBJ1-2	CASSLAWDFLGVNYGYTF	TGTGCCAGCAGCTTAGCCTGGGACTTCCTGGGGGTTAACTATGGCTACACCTTC
few	TRBV5-1	-	TRBJ2-5	CASSPGTAQETQYF	TGCGCCAGCAGCCCGGGGACGGCTCAAGAGACCCAGTACTTC
-	TRBV5-1	-	TRBJ1-1	CASSLAWGATEAFF	TGCGCCAGCAGCTTGGCCTGGGGAGCCACTGAAGCTTTCTTT
few	TRBV6-5	-	TRBJ1-5	CATRGGNQPQHF	TGTGCCACCCGGGGAGGCAATCAGCCCCAGCATTTT
-	TRBV6-1	-	TRBJ1-5	CASSEHTVSNQPQHF	TGTGCCAGCAGTGAACACACGGTTAGCAATCAGCCCCAGCATTTT
few	TRBV7-2	-	TRBJ1-4	CASSLAEGRGNEKLFF	TGTGCCAGCAGCCTTGCCGAGGGGAGGGGTAATGAAAAACTGTTTTTT
few	TRBV30	-	TRBJ1-1	CAWRRVNKGLLNTEAFF	TGTGCCTGGCGCAGGGTAAATAAGGGACTGTTGAACACTGAAGCTTTCTTT
-	TRBV7-2	-	TRBJ2-5	CASSLGALGGETQYF	TGTGCCAGCAGCTTAGGTGCACTAGGAGGTGAGACCCAGTACTTC
-	TRBV27	TRBD1	TRBJ2-3	CASSLSRTGRTQYF	TGTGCCAGCAGTTTATCCCGGACAGGCCGCACGCAGTATTTT
-	TRBV27	-	TRBJ1-1	CASSPAASGRYTEAFF	TGTGCCAGCAGTCCCGCGGCCTCAGGGAGATACACTGAAGCTTTCTTT
few	TRBV7-2	-	TRBJ2-7	CASSLNADSGPYEQYF	TGTGCCAGCAGCCTGAACGCCGATAGCGGCCCCTACGAGCAGTACTTC
-	TRBV7-8	-	TRBJ2-5	CASSSGPKGETQYF	TGTGCCAGCAGTTCGGGCCCCAAGGGAGAGACCCAGTACTTC
-	TRBV7-9	TRBD2	TRBJ2-5	CASSPPRGGEGETQYF	TGTGCCAGCAGCCCCCCCCGCGGCGGGGAGGGGGAGACCCAGTACTTC
few	TRBV5-4	-	TRBJ1-1	CASSTSDGGSEAFF	TGTGCCAGCAGTACGTCCGACGGGGGCTCTGAAGCTTTCTTT